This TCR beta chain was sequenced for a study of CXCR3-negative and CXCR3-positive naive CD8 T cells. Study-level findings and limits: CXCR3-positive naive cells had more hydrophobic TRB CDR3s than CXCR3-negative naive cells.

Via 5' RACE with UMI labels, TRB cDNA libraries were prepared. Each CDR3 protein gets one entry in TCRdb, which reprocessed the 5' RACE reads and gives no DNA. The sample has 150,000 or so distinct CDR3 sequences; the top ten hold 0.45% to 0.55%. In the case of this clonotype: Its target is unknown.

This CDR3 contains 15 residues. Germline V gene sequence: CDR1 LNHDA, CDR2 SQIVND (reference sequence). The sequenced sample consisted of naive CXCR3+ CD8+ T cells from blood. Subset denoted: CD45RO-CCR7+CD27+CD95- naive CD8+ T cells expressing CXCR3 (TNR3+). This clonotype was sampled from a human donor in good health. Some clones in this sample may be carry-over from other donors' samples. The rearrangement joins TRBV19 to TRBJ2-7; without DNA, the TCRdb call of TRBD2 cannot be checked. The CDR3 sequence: CASSPELAGTYEQYF. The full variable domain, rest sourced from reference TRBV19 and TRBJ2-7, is DGGITQSPKYLFRKEGQNVTLSCEQNLNHDAMYWYRQDPGQGLRLIYYSQIVNDFQKGDIAEGYSVSREKKESFPLTVTSAQKNPTAFYLCASSPELAGTYEQYFGPGTRLTVT.